This entry is about one T cell receptor beta chain. The antigen is unknown. The CDR3 has 15 residues. CDR1 and CDR2 from the germline V gene are SGHAT and FQNNGV. The V end was cut by 1 base, the J end by 2 bases, with 12 bases between. The data are from a study of identical twins. The study's findings and limits: The abundant beta clonotypes from cord blood had fewer insertions, and memory repertoires had none of this. Partial confounding of zero-insertion analyses by invariant MAIT and iNKT cells was possible.

Template switching supplied a universal primer site; unique molecular identifiers were carried on the cDNA. Each CDR3 protein is one row after TCRdb ran MiXCR on the 5' RACE reads. This table holds under 1 million distinct CDR3 sequences, about 12% found once. This same sample was also part of a study on yellow fever vaccine responses in identical twins.

The receptor comes from a young woman in good health. The gene calls are TRBV11-2 and TRBJ2-7; possible D gene TRBD1, 5 bases. Sequencing was performed on PBMCs. The CDR3: CASSLGTSSTYEQYF. The CDR3 region has the DNA TGTGCCAGCAGCTTAGGGACATCTTCCACCTACGAGCAGTACTTC.